This T cell receptor (beta chain) was identified in a study of Ad26.COV2.S vaccination and SARS-CoV-2 variants. Treatment here: around 19 received Ad26.COV2.S at low or high dose, single or two shots; 5 received placebo; per-sample allocation not given. All samples were drawn on day 63, counting from the first vaccine or placebo injection. The table came from immunoSEQ multiplex PCR; TCRdb's copy has only in-frame clones and leaves some out. Of 300,000 to 400,000 clones listed, around 86% are singletons. Germline V lookup: CDR1 SGDLS, CDR2 YYNGEE. The length of the CDR3 is 13 residues. The V end was cut by 4 bases, the J end by 8 bases, with 13 bases between.

The clonotype was recovered from a person aged 18 to 59 who received the Ad26.COV2.S COVID-19 vaccine or a placebo. The input for sequencing was peripheral blood, taken in a trial of Ad26.COV2.S vaccine versus placebo. The J gene is TRBJ2-1, the V gene TRBV9, with D unresolved. CDR3: CASSPPLRYEQFF. CDR3 DNA: TGTGCCAGCAGCCCCCCCCTCAGATATGAGCAGTTCTTC. Full variable domain (rest looked up from reference TRBV9 and TRBJ2-1): DSGVTQTPKHLITATGQRVTLRCSPRSGDLSVYWYQQSLDQGLQFLIQYYNGEERAKGNILERFSAQQFPDLHSELNLSSLELGDSALYFCASSPPLRYEQFFGPGTRLTVL.